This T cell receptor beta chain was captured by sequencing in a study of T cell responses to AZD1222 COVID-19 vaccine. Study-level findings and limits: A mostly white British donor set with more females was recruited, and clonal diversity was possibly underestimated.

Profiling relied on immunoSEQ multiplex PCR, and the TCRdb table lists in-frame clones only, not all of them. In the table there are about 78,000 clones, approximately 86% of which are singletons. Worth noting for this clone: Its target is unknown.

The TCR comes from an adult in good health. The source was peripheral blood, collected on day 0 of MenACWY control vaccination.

The CDR3: CARLPGGAIGTEAFF. The DNA of the CDR3 is TGTGCCAGGCTCCCAGGAGGGGCCATAGGGACTGAAGCTTTCTTT. The gene calls are TRBV3-1 (or the pseudogene TRBV3-2) and TRBJ1-1; D is perhaps TRBD1 (5 bases). Trimming pared 9 bases from V and 5 bases from J, leaving 22 bases between. Germline CDR1 and CDR2: LGHDT and YNNKEL (reference sequence). This CDR3 contains 15 residues.